This T cell receptor (beta chain) was documented in a study of blood T cell repertoires in COVID-19. Study as a whole: Donors in the United States, Italy and Spain gave samples during acute or convalescent COVID-19. Sources were T cells, B-cell-depleted T cells, or PBMCs; the material itself was cDNA or gDNA.

In the study's own analysis: Estimation of nucleated cell counts relied on the amplification of reference gene primers. This table comes from immunoSEQ multiplex PCR, and its TCRdb copy is limited to in-frame clones, with some not included. Clonal size and the V and J genes are those of that table, whereas D and trimming came from the DNA. The table records around 150,000 clones, 80% of them present only once. CDR1 is SNHLY, CDR2 FYNNEI, per germline. The V segment lost 5 bases and the J segment 7 bases; nucleotides outside the gene matches: 7. This CDR3 comprises 13 residues. This TCR was sampled from a woman aged 45-59 years with acute or convalescent COVID-19. The V call is TRBV2, the J call TRBJ2-7, with 8 bases matching TRBD1. Sequenced: peripheral blood. CDR3 sequence reads: CASSWQGAGEQYF. The CDR3 nucleotides read TGTGCCAGCAGTTGGCAGGGGGCAGGTGAGCAGTACTTC.